Reported below is one T cell receptor beta chain. The antigen is undetermined. With MiXCR, TCRdb called clones anew from the PCR reads. The sample includes roughly 15,000 clones, around a quarter of them seen just once. The sample is drawn from a study of metastatic and nonmetastatic thyroid tumors. Broader study findings: Malignant thyroid tumors reportedly had TCR beta diversity that was significantly higher than in benign nodules, in blood and tumor.

This CDR3 is 13 amino acids long. Germline CDR1 is DFQATT and CDR2 is SNEGSKA (reference sequence). V was cut by 6 bases and J by 0 bases, with 12 bases left in between. No patient had received any treatment before thyroid surgery. Sequenced: tumor tissue. J is TRBJ2-7 and V is TRBV20-1; tentatively, D is TRBD1 or TRBD2 (5 bases each). The TCR originated in a female donor with papillary thyroid cancer or a benign thyroid nodule (not recorded which). Some clones in this sample may be carry-over from other donors' samples. The chain's CDR3 is CSAGTASSYEQYF. The CDR3 nucleotides are TGCAGTGCCGGGACGGCTAGCTCCTACGAGCAGTACTTC.